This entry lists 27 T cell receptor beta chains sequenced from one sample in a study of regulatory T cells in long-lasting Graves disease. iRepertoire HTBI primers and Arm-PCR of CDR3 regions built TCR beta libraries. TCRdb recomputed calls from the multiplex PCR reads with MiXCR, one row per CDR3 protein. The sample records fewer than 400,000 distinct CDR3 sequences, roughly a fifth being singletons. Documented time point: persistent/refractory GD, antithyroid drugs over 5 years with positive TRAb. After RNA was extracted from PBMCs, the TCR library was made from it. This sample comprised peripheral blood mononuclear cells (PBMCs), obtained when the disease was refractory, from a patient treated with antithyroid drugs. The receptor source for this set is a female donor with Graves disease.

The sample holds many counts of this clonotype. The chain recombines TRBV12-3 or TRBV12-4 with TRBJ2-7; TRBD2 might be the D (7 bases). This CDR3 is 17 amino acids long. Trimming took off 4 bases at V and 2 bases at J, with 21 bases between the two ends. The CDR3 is CASSWGLGGALTYEQYF. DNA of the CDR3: TGTGCCAGCAGTTGGGGCCTGGGGGGGGCACTTACCTACGAGCAGTACTTC.

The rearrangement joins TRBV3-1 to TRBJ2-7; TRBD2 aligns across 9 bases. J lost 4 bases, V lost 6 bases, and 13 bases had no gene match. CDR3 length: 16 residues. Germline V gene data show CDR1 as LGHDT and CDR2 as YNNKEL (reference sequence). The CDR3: CASSHHGASGRYEQYF. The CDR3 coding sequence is TGTGCCAGCAGTCACCATGGGGCCAGCGGGAGGTACGAGCAGTACTTC.

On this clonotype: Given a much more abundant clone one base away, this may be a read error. CDR3 region: CASSDSRTVGYTF. Here the CDR3 DNA reads TGTGCCAGCAGTGATTCCCGTACGGTTGGCTACACCTTC. The chain is built from TRBV27 and TRBJ1-2; D not resolved. V gave up 5 bases and J gave up 7 bases, with 14 bases separating them. In germline, CDR1 is MNHEY, CDR2 SMNVEV (reference sequence). The CDR3 sequence is 13 residues long.

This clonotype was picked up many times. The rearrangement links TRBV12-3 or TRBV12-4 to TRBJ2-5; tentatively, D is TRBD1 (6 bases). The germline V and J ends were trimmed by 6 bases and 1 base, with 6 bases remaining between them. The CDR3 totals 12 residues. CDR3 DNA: TGTGCCAGCAGGGGGGCCCAAGAGACCCAGTACTTC. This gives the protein CASRGAQETQYF.

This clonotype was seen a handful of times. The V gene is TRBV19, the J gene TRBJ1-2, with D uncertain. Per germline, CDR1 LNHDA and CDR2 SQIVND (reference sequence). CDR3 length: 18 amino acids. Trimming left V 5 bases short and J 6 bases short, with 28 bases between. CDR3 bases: TGTGCCAGTAGTTCATATCCGGGCCCCCCGTTCGGAAAGGATGGCTACACCTTC. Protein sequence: CASSSYPGPPFGKDGYTF.

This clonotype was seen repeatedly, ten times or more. CDR3 coding DNA: TGTGCCAGCAGCTCCTCGGACCGAGTTCAAGAGACCCAGTACTTC. This translates into CASSSSDRVQETQYF. The chain carries TRBV11-1 and TRBJ2-5, with D unresolved. Between the trimmed V and J ends, which lost 4 bases and 2 bases, there was a span of 14 bases. The CDR3 length is 15 residues. CDR1 and CDR2 (germline): SGHAT, FQDESV (reference sequence).

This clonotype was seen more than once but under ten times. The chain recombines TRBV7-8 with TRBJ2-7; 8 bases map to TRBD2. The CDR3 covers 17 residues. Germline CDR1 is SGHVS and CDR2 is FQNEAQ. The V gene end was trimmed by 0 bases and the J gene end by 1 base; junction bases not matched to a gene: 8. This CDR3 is CASSLARSRGGSYEQYF. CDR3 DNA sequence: TGTGCCAGCAGCTTAGCGAGGTCCCGCGGGGGGTCCTACGAGCAGTACTTC. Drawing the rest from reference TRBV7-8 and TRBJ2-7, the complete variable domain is GAGVSQSPRYKVAKRGQDVALRCDPISGHVSLFWYQQALGQGPEFLTYFQNEAQLDKSGLPSDRFFAERPEGSVSTLKIQRTQQEDSAVYLCASSLARSRGGSYEQYFGPGTRLTVT.

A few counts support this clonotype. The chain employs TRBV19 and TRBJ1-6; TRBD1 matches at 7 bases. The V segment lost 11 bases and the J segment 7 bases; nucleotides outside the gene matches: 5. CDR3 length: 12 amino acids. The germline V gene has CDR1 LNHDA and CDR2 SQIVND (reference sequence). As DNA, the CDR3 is TGTGCCTCGACAGGGTGGAATTCACCCCTCCACTTT. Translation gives CASTGWNSPLHF.

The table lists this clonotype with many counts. The CDR3 bases are TGTGCCATCAGTGAGTCACACGGGCCGTCTAACTATGGCTACACCTTC. It specifies CAISESHGPSNYGYTF. The V and J genes are TRBV10-3 and TRBJ1-2; D remains unclear. The CDR3 covers 16 residues. Germline V gene data show CDR1 as ENHRY and CDR2 as SYGVKD. Trimming took 0 bases from V and 0 from J, leaving 11 bases between them.

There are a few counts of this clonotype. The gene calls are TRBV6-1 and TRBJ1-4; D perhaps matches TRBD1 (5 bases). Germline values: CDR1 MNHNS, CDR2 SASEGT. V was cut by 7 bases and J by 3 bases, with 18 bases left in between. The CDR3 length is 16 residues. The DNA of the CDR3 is TGTGCCAGCACCGAAATTGCCAGGGCGGCTAATGAAAAACTGTTTTTT. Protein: CASTEIARAANEKLFF.

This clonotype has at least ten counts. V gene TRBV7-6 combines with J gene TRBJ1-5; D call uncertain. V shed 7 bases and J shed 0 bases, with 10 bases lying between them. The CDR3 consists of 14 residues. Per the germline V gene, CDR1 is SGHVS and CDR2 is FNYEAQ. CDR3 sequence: CASTPGYSNQPQHF. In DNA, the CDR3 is TGTGCCAGCACCCCCGGGTATAGCAATCAGCCCCAGCATTTT.

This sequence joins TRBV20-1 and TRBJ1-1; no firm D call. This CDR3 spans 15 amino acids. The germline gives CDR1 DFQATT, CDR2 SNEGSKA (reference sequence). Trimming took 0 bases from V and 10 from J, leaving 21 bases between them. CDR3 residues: CSARDWQAAFVGAFF. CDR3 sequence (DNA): TGCAGTGCTAGAGATTGGCAGGCGGCCTTCGTTGGAGCTTTCTTT.

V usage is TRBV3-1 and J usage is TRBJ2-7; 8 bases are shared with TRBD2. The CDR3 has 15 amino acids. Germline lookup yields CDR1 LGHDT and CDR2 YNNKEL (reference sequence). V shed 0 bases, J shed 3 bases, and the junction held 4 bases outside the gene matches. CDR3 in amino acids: CASSQDGGAYYEQYF. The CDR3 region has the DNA TGTGCCAGCAGCCAAGACGGGGGGGCCTACTACGAGCAGTACTTC.

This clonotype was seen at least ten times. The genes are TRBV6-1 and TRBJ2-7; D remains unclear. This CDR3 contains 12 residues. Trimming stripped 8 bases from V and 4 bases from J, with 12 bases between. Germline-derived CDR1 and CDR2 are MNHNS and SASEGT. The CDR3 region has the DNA TGTGCCAGCCGCTGGAGCGAATACGAGCAGTACTTC. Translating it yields CASRWSEYEQYF.

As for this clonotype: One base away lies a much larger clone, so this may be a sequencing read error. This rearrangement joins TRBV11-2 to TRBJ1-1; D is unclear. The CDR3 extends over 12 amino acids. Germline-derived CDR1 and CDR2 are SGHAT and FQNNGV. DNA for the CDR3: TGTGCCAACAGCGCGTGGGACACTGAAGCTTTCTTT. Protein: CANSAWDTEAFF.

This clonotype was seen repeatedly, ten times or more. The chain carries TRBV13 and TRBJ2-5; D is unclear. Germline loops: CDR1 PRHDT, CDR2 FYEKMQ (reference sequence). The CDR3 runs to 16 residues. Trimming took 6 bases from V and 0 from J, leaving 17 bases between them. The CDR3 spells CASSRPRSGHQETQYF. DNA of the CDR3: TGTGCCAGCAGTCGTCCCAGGAGTGGGCACCAAGAGACCCAGTACTTC.

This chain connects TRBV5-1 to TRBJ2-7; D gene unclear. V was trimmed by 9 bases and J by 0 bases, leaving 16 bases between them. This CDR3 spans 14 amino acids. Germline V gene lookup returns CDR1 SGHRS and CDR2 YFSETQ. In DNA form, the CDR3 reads TGCGCCAACGATCGGACCTACGACTCCTACGAGCAGTACTTC. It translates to CANDRTYDSYEQYF.

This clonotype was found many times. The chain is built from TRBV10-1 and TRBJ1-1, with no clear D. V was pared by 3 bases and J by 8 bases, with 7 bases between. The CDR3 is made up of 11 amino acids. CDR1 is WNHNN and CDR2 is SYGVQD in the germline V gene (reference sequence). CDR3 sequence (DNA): TGCGCCAGCAGTGAAGCCAGCGAAGCTTTCTTT. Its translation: CASSEASEAFF.

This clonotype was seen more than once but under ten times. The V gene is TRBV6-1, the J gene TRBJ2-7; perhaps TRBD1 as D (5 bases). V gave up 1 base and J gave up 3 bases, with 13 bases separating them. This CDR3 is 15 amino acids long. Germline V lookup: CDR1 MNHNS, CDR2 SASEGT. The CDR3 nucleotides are TGTGCCAGCAGTGAAGTTTGGGGCTCGGTCTACGAGCAGTACTTC. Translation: CASSEVWGSVYEQYF.

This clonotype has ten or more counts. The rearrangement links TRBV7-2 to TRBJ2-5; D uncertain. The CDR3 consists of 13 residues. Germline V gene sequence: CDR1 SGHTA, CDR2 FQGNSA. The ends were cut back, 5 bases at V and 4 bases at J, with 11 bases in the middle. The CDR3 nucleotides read TGTGCCAGCAGCCAAGGGTCAAGAGAGACCCAGTACTTC. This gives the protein CASSQGSRETQYF.

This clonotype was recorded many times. The CDR3 loop reads CASSSRTGANYGYTF. CDR3 nucleotide sequence: TGTGCCAGCAGCTCTAGGACTGGGGCCAACTATGGCTACACCTTC. The V gene is TRBV7-9, the J gene TRBJ1-2, with a possible D match to TRBD1 (5 bases). CDR3 length: 15 amino acids. Trimming removed 4 bases at V and 2 bases at J, with 14 bases between. Germline lookup yields CDR1 SEHNR and CDR2 FQNEAQ (reference sequence).

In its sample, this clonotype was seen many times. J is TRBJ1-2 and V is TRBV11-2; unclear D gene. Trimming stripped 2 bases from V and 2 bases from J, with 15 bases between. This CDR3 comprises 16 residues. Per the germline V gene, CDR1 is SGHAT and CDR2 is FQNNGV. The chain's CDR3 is CASSLSSGGNNYGYTF. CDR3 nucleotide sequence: TGTGCCAGCAGCTTATCATCAGGCGGAAACAACTATGGCTACACCTTC.

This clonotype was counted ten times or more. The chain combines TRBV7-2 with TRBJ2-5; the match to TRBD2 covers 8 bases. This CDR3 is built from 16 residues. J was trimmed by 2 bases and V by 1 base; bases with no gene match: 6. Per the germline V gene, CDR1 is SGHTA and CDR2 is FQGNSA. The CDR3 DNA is TGTGCCAGCAGCTTAGTAGCGGGGACACCTCAAGAGACCCAGTACTTC. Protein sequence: CASSLVAGTPQETQYF.

The CDR3 sequence is CASSYGSGGGADTQYF. In DNA form, the CDR3 reads TGCGCCAGCAGCTATGGGAGCGGGGGAGGGGCAGATACGCAGTATTTT. The V and J genes are TRBV4-1 and TRBJ2-3; 8 bases are a match to TRBD2. V was clipped by 5 bases and J by 4 bases; unmatched bases: 11. CDR1 and CDR2 from the germline V gene are MGHRA and YSYEKL. The CDR3 runs 16 residues.

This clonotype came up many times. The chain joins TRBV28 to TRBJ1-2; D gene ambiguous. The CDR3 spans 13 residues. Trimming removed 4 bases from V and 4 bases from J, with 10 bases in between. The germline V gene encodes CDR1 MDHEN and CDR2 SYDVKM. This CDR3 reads CASSSYPTYGYTF. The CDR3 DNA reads TGTGCCAGCAGTTCATACCCTACCTATGGCTACACCTTC.

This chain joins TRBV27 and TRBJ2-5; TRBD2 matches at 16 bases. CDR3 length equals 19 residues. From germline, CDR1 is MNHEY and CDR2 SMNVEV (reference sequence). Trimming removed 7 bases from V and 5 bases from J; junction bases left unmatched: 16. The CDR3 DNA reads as TGTGCCAGCACCCGACGCAAAACGGGACTAGCGGGAGGGAGGGAGACCCAGTACTTC. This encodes CASTRRKTGLAGGRETQYF.

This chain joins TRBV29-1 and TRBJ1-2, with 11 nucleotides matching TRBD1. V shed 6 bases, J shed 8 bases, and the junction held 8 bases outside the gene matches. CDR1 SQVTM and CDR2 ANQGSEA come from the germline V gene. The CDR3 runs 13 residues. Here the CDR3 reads CSVGQGASAGYTF. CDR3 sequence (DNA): TGCAGCGTCGGACAGGGGGCTTCAGCCGGCTACACCTTC.